This T cell receptor beta chain was sequenced in a study of identical twins listed by TCRdb under 2016. In terms of the full investigation: To test whether fetal clonotypes persist, this study deep-sequenced TCR alpha and beta repertoires from monozygotic twins, from unrelated adults of various ages, and from cord blood. To rule out contamination, the twin experiments were replicated at different times with different library preparation protocols. Paper-wide results and their limitations: Conclusions relied on cross-sectional statistical analysis, since the same donors could not be followed over many years. Compared with coincidental sharing between unrelated individuals, out-of-frame TCR alpha sequences shared between twins showed an excess of sequences with low generation probability. Invariant T cells such as MAIT and iNKT could partly confound zero-insertion analyses, though diverse VJ usage argued against this for most clonotypes. Recombination models systematically underestimated out-of-frame TCR alpha sharing in monozygotic twins but agreed with sharing between unrelated individuals. Excess twin sharing in beta out-of-frame sequences was weaker because fewer shared sequences lowered the signal-to-noise ratio. Fewer insertions were carried by abundant cord blood beta clonotypes, a similar but weaker trend appeared in young adult naive repertoires, and no such trend appeared in memory repertoires.

Library method: 5' RACE. TCRdb records Illumina HiSeq 2000 as the sequencer. A universal primer binding site was added through template switching, and the final cDNA carried a unique molecular identifier so that TCR cDNA molecules could be counted accurately. Specific primers in the conserved constant-segment region were used to synthesize first-strand cDNA for TCR alpha and beta chains. To control for contamination, every cDNA library carried two barcodes: a SMART-Mk sample barcode plus Illumina barcodes. TruSeq adapter sequences along with Illumina sample barcodes were introduced in two successive PCR steps. The TCR alpha and beta cDNA libraries were sequenced on the Illumina HiSeq platform using custom primers. In the original analysis: MiGEC processed the raw reads to extract unique molecular identifiers, while MiXCR was used to determine the CDR3 positions. For each individual, recombination models were inferred using an EM algorithm with the repgenHMM and IGoR tools. The analysis of shared clonotypes was done with the tcR package in R, with sharing normalized by the product of cloneset sizes. To study raw recombination free of thymic and clonal selection effects, out-of-frame nonproductive sequences were analyzed. Starting from the raw public reads, TCRdb applied fastp trimming at Q25, assembled clones with MiXCR and retained in-frame beta chains. Every entry covers one CDR3 protein and lists the most common genes and DNA from its rows. For this entry, the V and J calls and clone size follow TCRdb and not the study's own pipeline. In this sample the table shows 500,000 to 700,000 distinct CDR3 sequences, 7% to 7.5% of which occur a single time. The ten biggest clones cover 1.6% of the sample.

The CDR3 spans 17 residues, from the cysteine through the phenylalanine. Kept here is only the CDR3 DNA, which spans 51 bases and is read in frame from base 1. V lost 6 bases and J lost 4 bases, and the count of bases not matched to a germline gene is 10. At least ten counts were recorded for this clonotype. The specificity of this receptor is unknown. Within one base of it there is no much larger clone, and no base qualities were kept. Only healthy Caucasian donors were included. The twin cohort consisted of three pairs of female monozygotic twins, all aged roughly 18 to 29 years. The RNA used for TCR libraries was isolated from peripheral blood mononuclear cells. This sample was shared with a second study, whose subject was yellow fever vaccine responses in identical twins. The second study, in turn, reports: The T cell response to vaccination in identical twins was reported by the authors to appear partly convergent and partly personalized. In identical twins, the study followed T cell clones that responded to the vaccine with precision.

The sample consisted of PBMCs. The chain is assembled from TRBV12-3 or TRBV12-4 and TRBJ2-3; TRBD2 fits 13 bases in the junction. This receptor was taken from a woman younger than 35 in good health. The CDR3 protein sequence reads: CASRPGLAGVGSDTQYF. The base sequence is TGTGCCAGCAGACCCGGACTAGCGGGAGTTGGGTCAGATACGCAGTATTTT.